This note documents a single T cell receptor (beta chain) sequence. The table lists this clone with a count of one. The antigen it recognizes is unknown. Base qualities are missing; no much larger clone stands one base away. The same CDR3 can be traced to other DNA sequences in this sample. TCR CDR3 regions were amplified from genomic DNA by multiplex PCR using the deep immunoSEQ assay. For each cell subset, the extracted genomic DNA was distributed evenly across all wells of several immunoSEQ 96-well plates, and each plate served as one replicate. For unsorted PBMC, 250 to 350 ng genomic DNA, equal to 30,000 or so T cell genomes, was loaded into each replicate PCR. Unsorted PBMC genomic DNA was sequenced across ten immunoSEQ deep assay plates. Purified libraries were measured with a Qubit 3.0 fluorometer, size-checked on a Bioanalyzer 2100, and measured again with the KAPA Library Quantification kit. Each immunoSEQ 96-well plate was sequenced on its own single-read 150-cycle Illumina NextSeq 550 flow cell. Processing in the source paper ran as follows. Because only junctional sequences without quality scores were contained in the immunoSEQ output, filtering matching that applied to full-length reads could not be performed. Sequences were annotated with PyIR, a Python wrapper for IgBLAST v1.9, and V/J genes and CDR3 were assigned using IMGT germline references. Reads were filtered out if the reads had weak V/J assignments (E-value above 1e-6), no CDR3, stop codons, out-of-frame junctions, or ambiguous translated residues. A V3J clonotype was defined by an identical inferred V gene, J gene, and CDR3 amino acid sequence. Percentage overlap between repertoires was calculated by dividing the number of shared unique clonotypes by the size of the smaller repertoire. Repertoire richness was assessed with RTK rarefaction, the Chao1 estimator, and Recon v2.1 estimates of unobserved clonotypes. TCRdb re-hosts the immuneACCESS table, in-frame sequences only. Its copies lack some clones; in the studies checked, an unresolved V gene accounts for under half of them, and the cause for the rest is not known. That table gives V, J and clone size, and the DNA gave D and trimming. For this sample the table gives some 530,000 clones, of which about 78% were detected only once. The ten largest make up around 12% of the sample.

Donors were healthy HIV-negative adults with no recently reported acute infections or vaccinations. Every donor was a Caucasian adult residing in Nashville, Tennessee, USA. For unsorted samples, some 100 million PBMCs were counted and genomic DNA was extracted with the QIAamp DNA Blood Mini kit. After blood collection by leukapheresis, PBMCs were isolated using Ficoll-Histopaque density gradient centrifugation and then cryopreserved in the vapor phase of liquid nitrogen. This sample is drawn from a study of shared clonotypes between healthy human individuals (TCRdb year 2020). About the full investigation: The cohort comprised a couple of women and a few men aged 18 to 49 years. The study deeply sequenced blood TCR repertoires of five healthy adults to estimate repertoire size and the extent of clonotype sharing between individuals. Libraries were prepared and TCR repertoires were sequenced by different laboratories using diverse techniques, in order to increase sequencing depth and limit assay-specific biases. Per donor, leukapheresis produced somewhere between about 0.9 and 9.5 billion PBMCs. Summary of the overall study and its limitations: Sampling was limited to blood, and TCR repertoires in tissue likely differ from TCR repertoires in blood. The genetic and exposure-history diversity represented was limited by the small number of donors. Pairwise subsampling led to the expectation that sequencing depth would affect the degree of clonotype sharing among donors.

The junction carries 12 bases between V and J, which are trimmed by 1 base and 6 bases respectively. The germline V gene gives CDR1 as MDHEN and CDR2 as SYDVKM. The CDR3 holds 14 amino acids from the cysteine to the phenylalanine. Only the CDR3 part of the read is kept: 42 bases, read in frame from the first base. This TCR was sampled from a middle-aged woman in good health. Some clones in this sample may be carry-over from other donors' samples. The receptor chain draws on TRBV28 and TRBJ1-2; matching of 5 bases hints at TRBD1 as the D gene. The sample was PBMCs. The CDR3 protein sequence reads: CASSLSGGVDGYTF. The nucleotide sequence reads as follows: TGTGCCAGCAGTTTATCGGGGGGTGTGGATGGCTACACCTTC.